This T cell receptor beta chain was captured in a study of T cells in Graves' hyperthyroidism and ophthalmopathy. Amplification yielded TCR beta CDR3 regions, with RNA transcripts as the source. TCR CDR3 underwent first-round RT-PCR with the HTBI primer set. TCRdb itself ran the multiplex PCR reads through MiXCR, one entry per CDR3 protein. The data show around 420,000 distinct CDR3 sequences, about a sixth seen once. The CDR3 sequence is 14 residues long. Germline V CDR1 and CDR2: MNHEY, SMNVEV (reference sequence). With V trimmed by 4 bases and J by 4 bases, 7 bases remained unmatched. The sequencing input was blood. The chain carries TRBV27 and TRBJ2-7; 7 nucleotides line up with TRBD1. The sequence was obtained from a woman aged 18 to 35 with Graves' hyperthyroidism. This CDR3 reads CASSSIPQGYEQYF. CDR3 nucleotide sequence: TGTGCCAGCAGTTCGATCCCACAGGGGTACGAGCAGTACTTC.